A selection of T cell receptor beta chains follows, all from one sample in a study of shared clonotypes between healthy human individuals. Generated by immunoSEQ multiplex PCR, the TCRdb table keeps only in-frame clones and is missing some. This sample has 1.5 million to 1.9 million clones; 95% to 99% occur once, and the top ten carry roughly 0.42%. Sequenced material: naive CD4+ T cells sorted from blood. These receptors were collected from a man aged 25-45 years in good health. CDR3s include the opening cysteine and the closing phenylalanine or tryptophan. The order of the fields is V gene, clone size, D gene, J gene, CDR3 DNA, CDR3 protein. A D gene is named only where the DNA matches it firmly. Clone sizes are given selectively: once, few, many, or a class where the clone is expanded.

V: TRBV7-9; size: -; D: TRBD2; J: TRBJ2-1; DNA: TGTGCCAGCAGCTCGTTAAGCGGGAGTGCGTTCTTC; CDR3: CASSSLSGSAFF
V: TRBV7-9; size: -; D: -; J: TRBJ2-2; DNA: TGTGCCAGCAGACCTGCGAACACCGGGGAGCTGTTTTTT; CDR3: CASRPANTGELFF
V: TRBV6-5; size: -; D: TRBD1; J: TRBJ1-3; DNA: TGTGCCAGCAGACGACAGGGGGTTAACGGAAACACCATATATTTT; CDR3: CASRRQGVNGNTIYF
V: TRBV7-6; size: -; D: TRBD1; J: TRBJ2-1; DNA: TGTGCCAGCAGCTCGGGGACAGGGGACAATGAGCAGTTCTTC; CDR3: CASSSGTGDNEQFF
V: TRBV28; size: -; D: -; J: TRBJ2-2; DNA: TGTGCCACCCCCGGACAGAACACCGGGGAGCTGTTTTTT; CDR3: CATPGQNTGELFF
V: TRBV10-3; size: once; D: TRBD1; J: TRBJ1-3; DNA: TGTGCCATCAGCCGGGACAGTGGAAACACCATATATTTT; CDR3: CAISRDSGNTIYF
V: TRBV9; size: -; D: TRBD2; J: TRBJ2-7; DNA: TGTGCCAGCAGCGCCACTAGCGGAAGCTACGAGCAGTACTTC; CDR3: CASSATSGSYEQYF
V: TRBV7-2; size: -; D: TRBD2; J: TRBJ2-2; DNA: TGTGCCAGCAGCCCCGATAGCGGGAGGGTAACCGGGGAGCTGTTTTTT; CDR3: CASSPDSGRVTGELFF
V: TRBV5-4; size: -; D: -; J: TRBJ2-7; DNA: TGTGCCAGCAGCTTACCTGGGGAACCCTACGAGCAGTACTTC; CDR3: CASSLPGEPYEQYF
V: TRBV28; size: -; D: -; J: TRBJ1-2; DNA: TGTGCCAGCAGTTTAGTGAGCCCTTATGGCTACACCTTC; CDR3: CASSLVSPYGYTF
V: TRBV6-5; size: -; D: -; J: TRBJ1-2; DNA: TGTGCCAGCAGTTCCCCCGACAGGTCGAACACCTTC; CDR3: CASSSPDRSNTF
V: TRBV7-3; size: -; D: -; J: TRBJ2-3; DNA: TGTGCCAGCAGCTTAACGGCAGGAGATACGCAGTATTTT; CDR3: CASSLTAGDTQYF
V: TRBV4-1; size: -; D: -; J: TRBJ2-5; DNA: TGCGCCAGCAAGGGGGGCCAAGAGACCCAGTACTTC; CDR3: CASKGGQETQYF
V: TRBV18; size: -; D: TRBD2; J: TRBJ2-1; DNA: TGTGCCAGCTCCGAACGAGGAGCGGGAGAGCAGTTCTTC; CDR3: CASSERGAGEQFF
V: TRBV9; size: -; D: -; J: TRBJ2-7; DNA: TGTGCCAGCAGCGTAGCGACAGGAAGTGAGCAGTACTTC; CDR3: CASSVATGSEQYF
V: TRBV18; size: once; D: TRBD2; J: TRBJ2-1; DNA: TGTGCCAGCTCAGGGCTAGCGGGGAGCTCCTACAATGAGCAGTTCTTC; CDR3: CASSGLAGSSYNEQFF
V: TRBV30; size: -; D: -; J: TRBJ2-1; DNA: TGTGCCTGGAGTCGCGACAATAACAATGAGCAGTTCTTC; CDR3: CAWSRDNNNEQFF
V: TRBV2; size: -; D: -; J: TRBJ2-6; DNA: TGTGCCAGCAGTGAAAGATGGTTAATCTCTGGGGCCAACGTCCTGACTTTC; CDR3: CASSERWLISGANVLTF
V: TRBV18; size: -; D: TRBD2; J: TRBJ2-2; DNA: TGTGCCAGCTCACCTAGCGGGAGGATCACCGGGGAGCTGTTTTTT; CDR3: CASSPSGRITGELFF
V: TRBV5-1; size: once; D: -; J: TRBJ2-1; DNA: TGCGCCAGCAGCTTTTTTCTAGCGAGCTCCTACAATGAGCAGTTCTTC; CDR3: CASSFFLASSYNEQFF
V: TRBV29-1; size: -; D: -; J: TRBJ1-2; DNA: TGCAGCGTTGACCAATACGGAGACTATGGCTACACCTTC; CDR3: CSVDQYGDYGYTF
V: TRBV9; size: -; D: TRBD2; J: TRBJ2-1; DNA: TGTGCCAGCAGCTCCCCCCAGACGGGAGGAGTGAACAATGAGCAGTTCTTC; CDR3: CASSSPQTGGVNNEQFF
V: TRBV6-1; size: -; D: -; J: TRBJ2-3; DNA: TGTGCCAGCATCTTCGGGCAACGCACAGATACGCAGTATTTT; CDR3: CASIFGQRTDTQYF
V: TRBV19; size: -; D: TRBD2; J: TRBJ2-7; DNA: TGTGCCAGTAGCGAACTAGCGGGAGGGTCCCATTACGAGCAGTACTTC; CDR3: CASSELAGGSHYEQYF
V: TRBV5-1; size: -; D: -; J: TRBJ1-2; DNA: TGCGCCAGCAGCCTGCGACAGCCCTATGGCTACACCTTC; CDR3: CASSLRQPYGYTF
V: TRBV5-1; size: -; D: -; J: TRBJ2-7; DNA: TGCGCCAGCAGCTTGGAACTCGGTCTGGACGAGCAGTACTTC; CDR3: CASSLELGLDEQYF
V: TRBV7-2; size: -; D: TRBD1; J: TRBJ1-4; DNA: TGTGCCAGCAGCTCGGACAGGTGGGATGAAAAACTGTTTTTT; CDR3: CASSSDRWDEKLFF
V: TRBV28; size: once; D: TRBD2; J: TRBJ2-7; DNA: TGTGCCAGCAGTTTATTGGGCGGGAGGGCCTTCGGCGAGCAGTACTTC; CDR3: CASSLLGGRAFGEQYF
V: TRBV30; size: -; D: TRBD2; J: TRBJ2-7; DNA: TGTGCCTGGAGTAGCGGGAGAGGTTACGAGCAGTACTTC; CDR3: CAWSSGRGYEQYF
V: TRBV9; size: -; D: -; J: TRBJ2-2; DNA: TGTGCCAGCAGCGTGTCCCAGGCCGGGGAGCTGTTTTTT; CDR3: CASSVSQAGELFF
V: TRBV5-1; size: -; D: -; J: TRBJ2-5; DNA: TGCGCCAGCAGCTTGGCGGTGGGAGAGACCCAGTACTTC; CDR3: CASSLAVGETQYF
V: TRBV6-6; size: -; D: -; J: TRBJ2-7; DNA: TGTGCCAGCAGTAAGAACCGCGAGCAGTACTTC; CDR3: CASSKNREQYF